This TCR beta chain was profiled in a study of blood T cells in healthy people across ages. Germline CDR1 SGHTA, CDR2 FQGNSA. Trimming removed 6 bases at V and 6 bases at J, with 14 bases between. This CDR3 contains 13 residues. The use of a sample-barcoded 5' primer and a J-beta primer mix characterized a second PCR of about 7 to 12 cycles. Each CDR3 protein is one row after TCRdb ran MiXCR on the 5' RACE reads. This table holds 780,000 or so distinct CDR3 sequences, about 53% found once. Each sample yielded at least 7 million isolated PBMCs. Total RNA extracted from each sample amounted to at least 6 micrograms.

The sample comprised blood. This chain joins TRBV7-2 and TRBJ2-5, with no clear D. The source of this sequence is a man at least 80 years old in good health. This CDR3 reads CASSLNVVQTQYF. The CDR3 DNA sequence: TGTGCCAGCAGTCTCAACGTAGTGCAGACCCAGTACTTC.